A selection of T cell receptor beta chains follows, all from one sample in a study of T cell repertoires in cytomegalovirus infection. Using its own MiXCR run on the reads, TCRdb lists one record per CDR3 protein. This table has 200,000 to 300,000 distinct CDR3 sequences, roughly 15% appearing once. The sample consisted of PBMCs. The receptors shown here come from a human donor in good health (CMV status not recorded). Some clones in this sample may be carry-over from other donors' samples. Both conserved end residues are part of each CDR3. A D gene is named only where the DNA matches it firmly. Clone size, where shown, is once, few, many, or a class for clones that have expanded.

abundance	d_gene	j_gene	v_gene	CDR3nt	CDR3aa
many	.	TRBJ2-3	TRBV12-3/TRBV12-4	TGTGCCAGCAGGGCCCCTCCTCCCCGCACAGATACGCAGTATTTT	CASRAPPPRTDTQYF
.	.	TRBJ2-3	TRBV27	TGTGCCAGCAACCCCCAGGGATGGGACACAGATACGCAGTATTTT	CASNPQGWDTDTQYF
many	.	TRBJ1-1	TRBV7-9	TGTGCCAGCAGCCTAGCGGATTGGGGTGAAGCTTTCTTT	CASSLADWGEAFF
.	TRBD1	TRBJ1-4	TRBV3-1	TGTGCCAGCAGCCAAGCGGTGAGGACAGGCCTGTTTTTT	CASSQAVRTGLFF
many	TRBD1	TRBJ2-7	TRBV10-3	TGTGCCATCAGTGGAGTGGACAGGGGACGTGGAGAGCAGTACTTC	CAISGVDRGRGEQYF
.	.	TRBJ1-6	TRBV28	TGTGCCAGCAGTTTGCCAGGGTATAGCAATTCACCCCTCCACTTT	CASSLPGYSNSPLHF
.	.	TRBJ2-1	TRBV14	TGTGCCAGCAGCCAAGTACGTCCTAGCTTATACAATGAGCAGTTCTTC	CASSQVRPSLYNEQFF
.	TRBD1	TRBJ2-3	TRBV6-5	TGTGCCAGCAGCCGGAGGACAGGGGCTAGCACAGATACGCAGTATTTT	CASSRRTGASTDTQYF
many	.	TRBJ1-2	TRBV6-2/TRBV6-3	TGTGCCAGCAGTTACTCACCCCTCCTGGCCGGGACACCTAACTATGGCTACACCTTC	CASSYSPLLAGTPNYGYTF
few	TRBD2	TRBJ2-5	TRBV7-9	TGTGCCAGCAGCTTGGGGGACTACAGAGAAGGGACCCAGTACTTC	CASSLGDYREGTQYF
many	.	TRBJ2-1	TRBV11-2	TGTGCCTCGGCACGAGCGAACGAAATCCACAATGAGCAGTTCTTC	CASARANEIHNEQFF
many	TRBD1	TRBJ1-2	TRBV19	TGTGCCAGTAGTATATCGACAGGGGTCGGGTATGGCTACACCTTC	CASSISTGVGYGYTF
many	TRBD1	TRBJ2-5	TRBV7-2	TGTGCCAGCAGCCCCGGGGACAGGCTTTACTTC	CASSPGDRLYF
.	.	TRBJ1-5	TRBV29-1	TGCAGCGTTGGTAGGGCCATAGGCCAGCCCCAGCATTTT	CSVGRAIGQPQHF
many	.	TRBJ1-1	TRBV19	TGTGCCAGTAGTATGGGAGGGAAGACTGAAGCTTTCTTT	CASSMGGKTEAFF
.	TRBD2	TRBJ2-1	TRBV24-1	TGTGCCACCAGTGACTTTAGCGGGGTCGAATTCAATGAGCAGTTCTTC	CATSDFSGVEFNEQFF
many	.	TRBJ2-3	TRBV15	TGTGCCACCAGCAGAGCGGACAACACAGATACGCAGTATTTT	CATSRADNTDTQYF
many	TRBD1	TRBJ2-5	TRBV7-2	TGTGCCAGCAGTAGGGACAGGGCCCAAGAGACCCAGTACTTC	CASSRDRAQETQYF
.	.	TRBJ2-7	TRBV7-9	TGTGCCAGCAGCCCAGACAGGCCCCTCTACGAGCAGTACTTC	CASSPDRPLYEQYF
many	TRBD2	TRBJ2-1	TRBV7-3	TGTGCCAGCAGCTTAACGGGTGGGCGGGGGGGCCCCAGTGAGCAGTTCTTC	CASSLTGGRGGPSEQFF
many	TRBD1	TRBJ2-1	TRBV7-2	TGTGCCAGCAGCACCCACAGGGGGCGCGGGGAGCAGTTCTTC	CASSTHRGRGEQFF
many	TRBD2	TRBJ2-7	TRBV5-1	TGCGCCAGCAGCTTGGAGGGACTAGCCAACTACGAGCAGTACTTC	CASSLEGLANYEQYF
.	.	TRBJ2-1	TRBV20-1	TGCAGTGCTAGAGATCCCAGCGGACCGTACAATGAGCAGTTCTTC	CSARDPSGPYNEQFF
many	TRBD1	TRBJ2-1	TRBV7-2	TGTGCCAGCAGCTCCCCGCTGGACAGGGGCTCCTACAATGAGCAGTTCTTC	CASSSPLDRGSYNEQFF
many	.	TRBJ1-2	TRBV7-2	TGTGCCAGCAGCTTAACAGGGAGGGGCTATGGCTACACCTTC	CASSLTGRGYGYTF
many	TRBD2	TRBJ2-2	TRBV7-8	TGTGCCAGCAGCCCGTACAGACTAGCGGGAGGGAACACCGGGGAGCTGTTTTTT	CASSPYRLAGGNTGELFF
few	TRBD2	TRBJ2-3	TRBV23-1	TGCGCCAGCAGACTAGCGGGGGCCCTTTTTGATACGCAGTATTTT	CASRLAGALFDTQYF
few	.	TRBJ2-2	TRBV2	TGTGCCAGCAAGGGGGACGCCGGGGAGCTGTTTTTT	CASKGDAGELFF
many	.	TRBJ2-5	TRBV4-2	TGTGCCAGCAGCCAAGATTACCCGAGTCAAGAGACCCAGTACTTC	CASSQDYPSQETQYF
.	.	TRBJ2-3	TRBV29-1	TGCAGCGTTGAATTTCACAGGACGGCTTTGGGCACAGATACGCAGTATTTT	CSVEFHRTALGTDTQYF
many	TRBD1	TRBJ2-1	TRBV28	TGTGCCAGCAGAACCTCCGGGACAGGGTCCTACAATGAGCAGTTCTTC	CASRTSGTGSYNEQFF